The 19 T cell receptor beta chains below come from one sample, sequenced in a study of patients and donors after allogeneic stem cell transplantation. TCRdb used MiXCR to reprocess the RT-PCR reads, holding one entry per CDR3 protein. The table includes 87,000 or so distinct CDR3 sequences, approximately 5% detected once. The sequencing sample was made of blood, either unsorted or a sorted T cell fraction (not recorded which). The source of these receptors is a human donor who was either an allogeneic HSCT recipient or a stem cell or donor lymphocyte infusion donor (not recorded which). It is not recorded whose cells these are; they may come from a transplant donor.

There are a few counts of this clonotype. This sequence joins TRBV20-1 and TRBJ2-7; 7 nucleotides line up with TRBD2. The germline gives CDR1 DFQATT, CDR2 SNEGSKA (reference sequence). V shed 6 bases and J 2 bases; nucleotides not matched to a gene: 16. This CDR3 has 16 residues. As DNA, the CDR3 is TGCAGTGCGTTAGAAATCGACGGGAGGAAACCCTACGAGCAGTACTTC. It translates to CSALEIDGRKPYEQYF.

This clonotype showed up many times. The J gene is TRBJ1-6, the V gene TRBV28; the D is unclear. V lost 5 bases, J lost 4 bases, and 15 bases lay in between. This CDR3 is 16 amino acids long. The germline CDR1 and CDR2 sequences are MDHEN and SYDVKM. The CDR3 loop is CASSPPRYPYNSPLHF. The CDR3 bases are TGTGCCAGCAGTCCCCCCCGATACCCTTATAATTCACCCCTCCACTTT.

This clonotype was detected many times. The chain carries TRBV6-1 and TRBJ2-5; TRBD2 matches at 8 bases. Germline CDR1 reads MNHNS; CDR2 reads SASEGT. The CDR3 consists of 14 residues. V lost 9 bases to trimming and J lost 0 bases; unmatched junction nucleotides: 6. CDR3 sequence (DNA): TGTGCCAGTAGACCGGGACTAGACCAAGAGACCCAGTACTTC. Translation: CASRPGLDQETQYF.

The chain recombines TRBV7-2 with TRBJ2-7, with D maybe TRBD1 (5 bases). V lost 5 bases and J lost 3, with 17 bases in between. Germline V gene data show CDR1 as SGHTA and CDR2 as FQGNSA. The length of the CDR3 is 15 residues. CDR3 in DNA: TGTGCCAGCAGCCCCTCCTTTGGGCAGGGCTACGAGCAGTACTTC. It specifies CASSPSFGQGYEQYF.

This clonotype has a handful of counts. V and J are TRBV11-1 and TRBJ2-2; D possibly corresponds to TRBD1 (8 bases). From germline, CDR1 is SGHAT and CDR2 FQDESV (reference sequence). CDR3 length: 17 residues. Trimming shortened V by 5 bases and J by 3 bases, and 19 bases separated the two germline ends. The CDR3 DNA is TGTGCCAGCAGCCCGGGAGGACAGGGAGGGGACACCGGGGAGCTGTTTTTT. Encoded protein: CASSPGGQGGDTGELFF.

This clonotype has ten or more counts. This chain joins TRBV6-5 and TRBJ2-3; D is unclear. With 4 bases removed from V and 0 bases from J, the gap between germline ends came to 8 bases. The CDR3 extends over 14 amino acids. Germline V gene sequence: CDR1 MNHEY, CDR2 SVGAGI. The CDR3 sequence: CASSSDPSTDTQYF. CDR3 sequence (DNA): TGTGCCAGCAGTTCCGACCCGAGCACAGATACGCAGTATTTT.

CDR3 nucleotide sequence: TGTGCCAGCAGCCCGATGACAGGGAATGAAAAACTGTTTTTT. Protein: CASSPMTGNEKLFF. The chain carries TRBV7-9 and TRBJ1-4; 7 bases line up with TRBD1. This CDR3 has 14 amino acids. J was trimmed by 5 bases and V by 5 bases; bases with no gene match: 5. CDR1 and CDR2 from the germline V gene are SEHNR and FQNEAQ (reference sequence).

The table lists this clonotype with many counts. The CDR3 DNA reads as TGCAGTGCTCCCCCGCCGGGAGGGGATAATGAGCAGTTCTTC. It specifies CSAPPPGGDNEQFF. The chain combines TRBV20-1 with TRBJ2-1, with TRBD2 identical over 8 bases. The CDR3 loop spans 14 amino acids. The germline V gene encodes CDR1 DFQATT and CDR2 SNEGSKA (reference sequence). V trimming: 5 bases; J trimming: 7 bases; junction bases outside the gene matches: 10.

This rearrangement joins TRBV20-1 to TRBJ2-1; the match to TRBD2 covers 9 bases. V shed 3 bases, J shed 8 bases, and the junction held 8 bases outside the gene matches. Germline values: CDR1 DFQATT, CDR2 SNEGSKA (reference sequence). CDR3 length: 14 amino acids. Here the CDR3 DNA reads TGCAGTGCTAGGGGCGGGAGGGGTGGAGATGAGCAGTTCTTC. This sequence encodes CSARGGRGGDEQFF.

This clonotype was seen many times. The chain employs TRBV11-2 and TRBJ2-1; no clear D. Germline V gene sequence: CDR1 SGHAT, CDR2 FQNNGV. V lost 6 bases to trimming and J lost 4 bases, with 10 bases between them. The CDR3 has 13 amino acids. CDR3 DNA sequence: TGTGCCAGCAGAACGTCAAGTTACAATGAGCAGTTCTTC. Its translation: CASRTSSYNEQFF.

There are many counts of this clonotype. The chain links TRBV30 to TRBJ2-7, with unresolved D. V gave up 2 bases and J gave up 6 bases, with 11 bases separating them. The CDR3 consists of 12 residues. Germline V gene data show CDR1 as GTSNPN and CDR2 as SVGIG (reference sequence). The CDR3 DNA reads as TGTGCCTGGAGTATCCTTGGGCTCGAGCAGTACTTC. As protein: CAWSILGLEQYF.

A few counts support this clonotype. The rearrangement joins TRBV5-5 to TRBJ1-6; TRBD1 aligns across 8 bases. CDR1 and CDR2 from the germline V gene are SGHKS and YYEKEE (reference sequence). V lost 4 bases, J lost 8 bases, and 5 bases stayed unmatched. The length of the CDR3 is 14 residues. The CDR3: CASSTTGGDSPLHF. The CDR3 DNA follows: TGTGCCAGCAGCACCACAGGGGGGGATTCACCCCTCCACTTT.

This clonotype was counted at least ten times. The CDR3 here is CAISDDRSYEQYF. For the CDR3, the DNA is TGTGCCATCAGTGACGACAGGTCCTACGAGCAGTACTTC. The chain carries TRBV10-3 and TRBJ2-7, with D perhaps matching TRBD1 (6 bases). The V end was cut by 3 bases, the J end by 1 base, with 7 bases between. Per the germline V gene, CDR1 is ENHRY and CDR2 is SYGVKD. This CDR3 has 13 residues.

The CDR3 nucleotides read TGTGCCAGTAGCCCCAAGGGATTTCAGGGTTCTGGGGCCAACGTCCTGACTTTC. As protein: CASSPKGFQGSGANVLTF. The V call is TRBV19, the J call TRBJ2-6, with D possibly TRBD1 on 5 matching bases. V was pared by 6 bases and J by 1 base, with 19 bases between. The CDR3 is made up of 18 amino acids. Per the germline V gene, CDR1 is LNHDA and CDR2 is SQIVND (reference sequence).

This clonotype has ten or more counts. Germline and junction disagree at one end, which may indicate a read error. The chain's CDR3 is CASSELDRGEDF. DNA of the CDR3: TGTGCCAGCAGCGAACTAGACAGGGGCGAGGACTTC. J is TRBJ2-5 and V is TRBV5-5, with 8 positions matching TRBD1. This CDR3 is built from 12 residues. Germline V gives CDR1 SGHKS, CDR2 YYEKEE (reference sequence). The whole variable domain, filled in from reference TRBV5-5 and TRBJ2-5, reads DAGVTQSPTHLIKTRGQQVTLRCSPISGHKSVSWYQQVLGQGPQFIFQYYEKEERGRGNFPDRFSARQFPNYSSELNVNALLLGDSALYLCASSELDRGEDFGPGTRLLVL.

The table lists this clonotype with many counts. In nucleotides, the CDR3 is TGCAGTGCGGAAGAACGCTCTGGAAACACCATATATTTT. Its protein product is CSAEERSGNTIYF. The chain combines TRBV20-1 with TRBJ1-3; no definite D call. CDR1 and CDR2 (germline): DFQATT, SNEGSKA (reference sequence). CDR3 size: 13 residues. Trimming took 6 bases from V and 0 from J, leaving 9 bases between them.

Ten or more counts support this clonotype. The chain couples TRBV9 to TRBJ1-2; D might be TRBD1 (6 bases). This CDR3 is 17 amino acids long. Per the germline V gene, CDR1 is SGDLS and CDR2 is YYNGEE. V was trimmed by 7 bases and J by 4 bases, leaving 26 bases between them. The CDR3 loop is CASRYSRGGASTYGYTF. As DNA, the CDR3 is TGTGCCAGCCGATATTCCCGGGGGGGGGCGAGCACCTATGGCTACACCTTC.

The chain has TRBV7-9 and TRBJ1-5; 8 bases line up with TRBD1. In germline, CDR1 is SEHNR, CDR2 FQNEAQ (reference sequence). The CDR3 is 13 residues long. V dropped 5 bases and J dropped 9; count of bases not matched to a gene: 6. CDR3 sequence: CASSQDRATPQHF. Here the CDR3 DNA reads TGTGCCAGCAGCCAGGACAGGGCTACGCCCCAGCATTTT.

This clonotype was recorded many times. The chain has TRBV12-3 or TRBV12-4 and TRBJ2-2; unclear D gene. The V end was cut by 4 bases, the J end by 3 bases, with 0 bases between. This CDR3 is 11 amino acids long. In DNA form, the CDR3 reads TGTGCCAGCAGTTACACCGGGGAGCTGTTTTTT. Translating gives CASSYTGELFF.